The next 9 T cell receptor beta chains were all read from a single sample in a study of T cell repertoires in cytomegalovirus infection. TCRdb reprocessed the reads via MiXCR and lists one record per CDR3 protein. The table records over 150,000 distinct CDR3 sequences, approximately 15% of them present only once. Sequenced material: PBMCs. The source of these receptors is a human donor in good health (CMV status not recorded). Some clones in this sample may be carry-over from other donors' samples.

This sequence joins TRBV6-6 and TRBJ2-5; 8 bases are shared with TRBD1. The CDR3 has 14 amino acids. Per germline, CDR1 MNHNY and CDR2 SVGAGI (reference sequence). After removal of 5 bases from V and 1 base from J, the junction contained 3 bases not matched to a gene. This chain's CDR3 is CASSQGTGQETQYF. In nucleotides, the CDR3 is TGTGCCAGCAGTCAAGGGACAGGCCAAGAGACCCAGTACTTC.

This clonotype came up a few times. The chain couples TRBV2 to TRBJ2-5; D tentatively fits TRBD1 or TRBD2 (5 bases each). The CDR3 has 14 residues. V lost 5 bases to trimming and J lost 7 bases, with 17 bases between them. Germline CDR1 is SNHLY and CDR2 is FYNNEI. The CDR3: CASSPRDLFWTQYF. For the CDR3, the DNA is TGTGCCAGCAGTCCACGGGACCTCTTCTGGACCCAGTACTTC.

This clonotype was seen repeatedly, ten times or more. This chain links TRBV7-2 with TRBJ2-1, with no clear D. CDR3 length: 12 amino acids. V was trimmed by 5 bases and J by 8 bases, leaving 10 bases between them. CDR1 SGHTA and CDR2 FQGNSA come from the germline V gene. DNA for the CDR3: TGTGCCAGCAGCCCTCCTTACGATGAGCAGTTCTTC. Translation: CASSPPYDEQFF. The variable domain in full, with the rest retrieved from reference TRBV7-2 and TRBJ2-1, is GAGVSQSPSNKVTEKGKDVELRCDPISGHTALYWYRQSLGQGLEFLIYFQGNSAPDKSGLPSDRFSAERTGGSVSTLTIQRTQQEDSAVYLCASSPPYDEQFFGPGTRLTVL.

This clonotype has more than one count but fewer than ten. V is TRBV29-1 and J is TRBJ1-2; 8 nucleotides align to TRBD1. There are 12 residues in the CDR3. Per germline, CDR1 SQVTM and CDR2 ANQGSEA. Losses at the gene ends were 8 bases for V and 4 bases for J; bases not matched to a gene: 6. CDR3 in amino acids: CSSSTGAYGYTF. The CDR3 bases are TGCAGCTCTTCGACAGGGGCCTATGGCTACACCTTC.

The chain is built from TRBV5-1 and TRBJ2-7; 7 nucleotides match TRBD1. The CDR3 is 16 amino acids. J was trimmed by 0 bases and V by 5 bases; bases with no gene match: 11. The V gene's germline CDR1 is SGHRS and CDR2 YFSETQ. The CDR3 nucleotides are TGCGCCAGCAGTAGCCCGAGACAGGGTAGCTCCTACGAGCAGTACTTC. It codes for CASSSPRQGSSYEQYF.

This clonotype was observed many times. This chain uses TRBV7-8 with TRBJ1-1; D perhaps matches TRBD1 (5 bases). This CDR3 comprises 16 residues. The germline V gene encodes CDR1 SGHVS and CDR2 FQNEAQ. V lost 5 bases and J lost 5, with 21 bases in between. The CDR3 DNA sequence: TGTGCCAGCAGCCCCCCCATTAGGGGAAGGTTAACTGAAGCTTTCTTT. The encoded protein is CASSPPIRGRLTEAFF.

This clonotype was observed a handful of times. The J gene is TRBJ2-7, the V gene TRBV7-8, with D tentatively TRBD1 (5 bases). The CDR3 totals 14 residues. Germline V gene lookup returns CDR1 SGHVS and CDR2 FQNEAQ. With 4 bases removed from V and 3 bases from J, the gap between germline ends came to 13 bases. DNA for the CDR3: TGTGCCAGCAGCTCATCAAGGGGCGACTACGAGCAGTACTTC. Its translation is CASSSSRGDYEQYF. Together with reference TRBV7-8 and TRBJ2-7, the CDR3 gives the full variable domain: GAGVSQSPRYKVAKRGQDVALRCDPISGHVSLFWYQQALGQGPEFLTYFQNEAQLDKSGLPSDRFFAERPEGSVSTLKIQRTQQEDSAVYLCASSSSRGDYEQYFGPGTRLTVT.

This clonotype came up once. The rearrangement joins TRBV29-1 to TRBJ2-2; TRBD2 is a possible D gene (5 bases). The germline V gene encodes CDR1 SQVTM and CDR2 ANQGSEA. CDR3 length: 14 residues. V shed 7 bases and J shed 3 bases, with 15 bases lying between them. Written as DNA, the CDR3 is TGCAGCGCCCGTGTAGGGCGGGACACCGGGGAGCTGTTTTTT. Its protein product is CSARVGRDTGELFF.

This clonotype came up many times. V usage is TRBV12-3 or TRBV12-4 and J usage is TRBJ1-6; maybe TRBD1 (5 bases). The CDR3 totals 14 residues. The V end lost 6 bases, the J end lost 4 bases, and 10 bases lay between the germline ends. CDR3 in DNA: TGTGCCAGCAGGGAGGGACTGTATAATTCACCCCTCCACTTT. It is translated as CASREGLYNSPLHF.